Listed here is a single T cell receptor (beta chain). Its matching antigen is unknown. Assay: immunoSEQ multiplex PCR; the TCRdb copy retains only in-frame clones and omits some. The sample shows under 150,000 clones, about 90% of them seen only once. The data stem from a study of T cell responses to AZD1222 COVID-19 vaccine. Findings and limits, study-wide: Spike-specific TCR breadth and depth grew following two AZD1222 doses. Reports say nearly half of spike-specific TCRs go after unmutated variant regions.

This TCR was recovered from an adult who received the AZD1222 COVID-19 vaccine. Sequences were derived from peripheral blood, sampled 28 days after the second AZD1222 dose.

The CDR3 spells CASSLGLVQNEKLFF. The CDR3 nucleotides are TGTGCCAGCTCCCTGGGGTTGGTCCAGAATGAAAAACTGTTTTTT. V is TRBV18 and J is TRBJ1-4; D is unresolved. The ends were cut back, 6 bases at V and 5 bases at J, with 16 bases in the middle. CDR1 KGHSH and CDR2 LQKENI come from the germline V gene. The CDR3 extends over 15 amino acids.